This T cell receptor (beta chain) is drawn from a study of T cell responses to AZD1222 COVID-19 vaccine. Study-level results: At study baseline, merely more than 5 AZD1222 recipients were seropositive. Across spike, vaccine-associated CD4 TCRs were found, dominant at 160-218 and 743-854. Spike-specific TCR depth and breadth grew after two AZD1222 doses.

V lost 10 bases and J 8 bases, leaving 8 bases between the germline ends. CDR1 is SNHLY, CDR2 FYNNEI, per germline. The CDR3 is 10 amino acids. Concerning this clone: Its specificity is not known.

Investigators merged groups given second doses at roughly 4 or roughly 12 weeks. This table comes from immunoSEQ multiplex PCR, and its TCRdb copy is limited to in-frame clones, with some not included. The data contain more than 110,000 clones, about 88% of them singletons. The sample consisted of peripheral blood, taken 28 days after the second AZD1222 dose. The chain is built from TRBV2 and TRBJ1-4; D not certain. This clonotype was obtained from an adult who received the AZD1222 COVID-19 vaccine. CDR3 region: CATGNEKLFF. DNA for the CDR3: TGTGCCACTGGGAACGAAAAACTGTTTTTT.